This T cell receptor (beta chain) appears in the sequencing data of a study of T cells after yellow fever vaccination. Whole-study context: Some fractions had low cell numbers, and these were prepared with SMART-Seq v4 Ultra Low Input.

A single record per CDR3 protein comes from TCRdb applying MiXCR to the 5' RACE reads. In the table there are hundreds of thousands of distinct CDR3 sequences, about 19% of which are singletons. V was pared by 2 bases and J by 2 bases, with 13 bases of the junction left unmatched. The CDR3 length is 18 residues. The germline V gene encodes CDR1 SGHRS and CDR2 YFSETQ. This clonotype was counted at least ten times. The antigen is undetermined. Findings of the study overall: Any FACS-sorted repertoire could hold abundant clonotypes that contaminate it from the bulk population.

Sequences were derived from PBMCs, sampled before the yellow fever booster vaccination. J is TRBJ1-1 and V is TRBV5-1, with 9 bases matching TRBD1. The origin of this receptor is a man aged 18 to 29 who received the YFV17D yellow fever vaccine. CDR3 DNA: TGCGCCAGCAGCTTTGACTTCCGGGACAGGGAACTTAACACTGAAGCTTTCTTT. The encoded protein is CASSFDFRDRELNTEAFF.